This TCR beta chain derives from a study of OX40 agonist ivuxolimab in advanced cancers. About this clone itself: The sample holds other DNA sequences that translate to the same CDR3.

Autoimmune disease history or systemic immunosuppression excluded patients. CDR1 and CDR2 from the germline V gene are SGHDN and FVKESK. Trimming took 6 bases from V and 4 from J, leaving 15 bases between them. The CDR3 runs to 14 residues. Produced via immunoSEQ multiplex PCR; TCRdb's table is partial and in-frame only. This table holds some 41,000 clones, roughly 91% found once. This specimen consisted of CD4+ or CD8+ T cells sorted from blood, obtained in a trial of the OX40 agonist ivuxolimab. The chain uses TRBV14 and TRBJ1-2, with TRBD1 as a possible D gene (6 bases). This clonotype was sampled from an adult with an advanced solid tumor such as melanoma, head and neck, liver or kidney cancer. The CDR3 sequence is CASSPEQGSYGYTF. CDR3 coding DNA: TGTGCCAGCAGTCCGGAACAGGGTTCCTATGGCTACACCTTC.